This T cell receptor beta chain was sequenced in a study of cytomegalovirus exposure and HLA in healthy donors. Findings and limits, study-wide: Later, TCR association rates were found to vary by HLA locus, highest for DRB1 and lowest for HLA-C. Cytomegalovirus status was reportedly diagnosed by the classifier with high sensitivity and specificity.

With 3 bases removed from V and 5 bases from J, the gap between germline ends came to 22 bases. The CDR3 totals 17 residues. Germline-derived CDR1 and CDR2 are SGHTA and FQGNSA. On this clone itself: Its antigen is as yet unknown.

The PCR was carried out with 60 Vbeta primers and 13 Jbeta primers. Repertoires were generated with immunoSEQ multiplex PCR, while TCRdb's copy carries only in-frame clones and drops some. The top ten hold about 2.8% of the sample, which has under 130,000 clones, just under 75% seen once. Sequenced sample: PBMCs. The J gene is TRBJ2-5, the V gene TRBV7-2; D might be TRBD2 (7 bases). This TCR came from a man aged 50-59 years in good health and CMV-seropositive. The DNA of the CDR3 is TGTGCCAGCAGCTTTAGATTGGGGGGGCCAGGGACGGAGACCCAGTACTTC. It specifies CASSFRLGGPGTETQYF.